A selection of T cell receptor beta chains follows, all from one sample in a study of T cell responses to AZD1222 COVID-19 vaccine. Libraries were prepared by immunoSEQ multiplex PCR; TCRdb keeps only in-frame clonotypes and omits some of them. The sample carries 100,000 or so clones, roughly 86% recorded once. Source: peripheral blood, taken on day 0 of AZD1222 vaccination. Receptors were obtained from an adult in good health. Each CDR3 is given with its conserved first and last residue. A D gene is named only where the DNA matches it firmly. For some rows the clone size is stated as once, few or many, or as a class when expanded; others skip it.

J gene: TRBJ1-5; D gene: TRBD1; V gene: TRBV2; clone size: NA; CDR3 DNA: TGTGCCAGCACCTGGGACAGGGGGCAGCCCCAGCATTTT; CDR3 protein: CASTWDRGQPQHF
J gene: TRBJ2-7; D gene: NA; V gene: TRBV19; clone size: once; CDR3 DNA: TGTGCCAGTAGTATAGATCCCCCCTACGAGCAGTACTTC; CDR3 protein: CASSIDPPYEQYF
J gene: TRBJ1-2; D gene: TRBD1; V gene: TRBV27; clone size: NA; CDR3 DNA: TGTGCCAGCAGTTTGAGGGGACAGGCCTACTATCCTAACTATGGCTACACCTTC; CDR3 protein: CASSLRGQAYYPNYGYTF
J gene: TRBJ2-7; D gene: NA; V gene: TRBV7-3; clone size: few; CDR3 DNA: TGTGCCAGCGGGCGGGGAGGTGACGAGCAGTACTTC; CDR3 protein: CASGRGGDEQYF
J gene: TRBJ2-3; D gene: NA; V gene: TRBV20-1; clone size: NA; CDR3 DNA: TGCAGTGCAGAGAGGGAAGATACGCAGTATTTT; CDR3 protein: CSAEREDTQYF
J gene: TRBJ1-1; D gene: NA; V gene: TRBV7-2; clone size: NA; CDR3 DNA: TGTGCCAGCAGCATCACGCCGGGGGCCACTGAAGCTTTCTTT; CDR3 protein: CASSITPGATEAFF
J gene: TRBJ2-7; D gene: NA; V gene: TRBV4-2; clone size: NA; CDR3 DNA: TGTGCCAGCAGCCAAGATCGGTTAGGGCAGGGCGGCGAGCAGTACTTC; CDR3 protein: CASSQDRLGQGGEQYF
J gene: TRBJ2-2; D gene: TRBD1; V gene: TRBV19; clone size: NA; CDR3 DNA: TGTGCCAGTATAACAGGGGGCTATACCGGGGAGCTGTTTTTT; CDR3 protein: CASITGGYTGELFF
J gene: TRBJ1-2; D gene: NA; V gene: TRBV28; clone size: NA; CDR3 DNA: TGTGCCAGCAGTTTAAATTATCCGGGGGCCTTTGGCTACACCTTC; CDR3 protein: CASSLNYPGAFGYTF
J gene: TRBJ2-3; D gene: NA; V gene: TRBV14; clone size: NA; CDR3 DNA: TGTGCCAGCAGCCAAAACGACGCTTATACGCAGTATTTT; CDR3 protein: CASSQNDAYTQYF
J gene: TRBJ2-4; D gene: NA; V gene: TRBV5-6; clone size: NA; CDR3 DNA: TGTGCCAGCAGCTTGGACAGGAGAGGCGAAAACATTCAGTACTTC; CDR3 protein: CASSLDRRGENIQYF
J gene: TRBJ2-7; D gene: NA; V gene: TRBV14; clone size: NA; CDR3 DNA: TGTGCCAGCAGCCCATTACCGGGACAAGCAGCCTACGAGCAGTACTTC; CDR3 protein: CASSPLPGQAAYEQYF
J gene: TRBJ1-1; D gene: NA; V gene: TRBV10-3; clone size: NA; CDR3 DNA: TGTGCCATCAAAATTCAGGGGACAACTGAAGCTTTCTTT; CDR3 protein: CAIKIQGTTEAFF
J gene: TRBJ1-1; D gene: NA; V gene: TRBV6-5; clone size: NA; CDR3 DNA: TGTGCCAGCAGTCACGGGACATTGAACACTGAAGCTTTCTTT; CDR3 protein: CASSHGTLNTEAFF
J gene: TRBJ2-1; D gene: NA; V gene: TRBV3-1/TRBV3-2; clone size: NA; CDR3 DNA: TGTGCCAGCAGCCACACCAATGAGCAGTTCTTC; CDR3 protein: CASSHTNEQFF
J gene: TRBJ1-1; D gene: TRBD1; V gene: TRBV7-2; clone size: few; CDR3 DNA: TGTGCCAGCAGCCCGGGACAGACGAACACTGAAGCTTTCTTT; CDR3 protein: CASSPGQTNTEAFF
J gene: TRBJ2-7; D gene: NA; V gene: TRBV3-1/TRBV3-2; clone size: NA; CDR3 DNA: TGTGCCAGCAGCCAAGAGAAGTGGGCAGGGAAGGCCTTC; CDR3 protein: CASSQEKWAGKAF
J gene: TRBJ1-5; D gene: NA; V gene: TRBV4-2; clone size: NA; CDR3 DNA: TGTGCCAGCAGCCAAGATCTTCTGCAGCCCCAGCATTTT; CDR3 protein: CASSQDLLQPQHF
J gene: TRBJ2-1; D gene: NA; V gene: TRBV6-5; clone size: NA; CDR3 DNA: TGTGCCGCCACCCCAGCGGTGATCTCCTACAATGAGCAGTTCTTC; CDR3 protein: CAATPAVISYNEQFF
J gene: TRBJ1-6; D gene: NA; V gene: TRBV29-1; clone size: NA; CDR3 DNA: TGCAGCGTTGCGGAGGGGGGCGATTCACCCCTCCACTTT; CDR3 protein: CSVAEGGDSPLHF
J gene: TRBJ2-7; D gene: TRBD1; V gene: TRBV5-3; clone size: NA; CDR3 DNA: TGTGCCAGAATTCAGGATGGGGGACAGGGGAACCACGAGCAGTACTTC; CDR3 protein: CARIQDGGQGNHEQYF
J gene: TRBJ2-7; D gene: NA; V gene: TRBV11-2; clone size: few; CDR3 DNA: TGTGCCAGCAGCCCAGGGGGGTACGAGCAGTACTTC; CDR3 protein: CASSPGGYEQYF
J gene: TRBJ1-3; D gene: NA; V gene: TRBV28; clone size: NA; CDR3 DNA: TGTGCCAGCGGACCCCCGGAGCAAACCATATATTTT; CDR3 protein: CASGPPEQTIYF
J gene: TRBJ2-5; D gene: NA; V gene: TRBV7-3; clone size: NA; CDR3 DNA: TGTGCCAGCAGCCCCACGGGCAGCAGCCAAGAGACCCAGTACTTC; CDR3 protein: CASSPTGSSQETQYF
J gene: TRBJ1-1; D gene: NA; V gene: TRBV28; clone size: NA; CDR3 DNA: TGTGCCAGCAGTTTAGACTACGGTGGGAGGGTGACTGAAGCTTTCTTT; CDR3 protein: CASSLDYGGRVTEAFF
J gene: TRBJ2-3; D gene: TRBD2; V gene: TRBV10-3; clone size: NA; CDR3 DNA: TGTGCCATCAGTGAGTCATCGGGAGGGCCCGAAGATACGCAGTATTTT; CDR3 protein: CAISESSGGPEDTQYF
J gene: TRBJ2-7; D gene: NA; V gene: TRBV6-5; clone size: NA; CDR3 DNA: TGTGCCAGCAGTTACTCGAGACAGGCATTGGACGAGCAGTACTTC; CDR3 protein: CASSYSRQALDEQYF
J gene: TRBJ2-7; D gene: NA; V gene: TRBV20-1; clone size: NA; CDR3 DNA: TGCAGTGCTAGTTACGGACAGAGTGCCTACGAGCAGTACTTC; CDR3 protein: CSASYGQSAYEQYF